A single sample is the source of the 14 T cell receptor beta chains below, sequenced in a study of response to subunit inactivated influenza vaccine. TCRdb re-called the RT-PCR reads with MiXCR, one entry per CDR3 protein. This sample has 400,000 to 650,000 distinct CDR3 sequences, with more than 7% found just once. The material sequenced was PBMCs from blood, taken 23 months after vaccination. Every receptor here comes from a man aged 45 to 75 who received an inactivated influenza vaccine.

Many counts were recorded for this clonotype. The rearrangement uses TRBV2 and TRBJ2-5; no clear D gene. Germline assignment: CDR1 SNHLY and CDR2 FYNNEI. Trimming removed 3 bases at V and 5 bases at J, with 13 bases between. The CDR3 has 14 amino acids. Here the CDR3 reads CASSELGPLETQYF. The DNA for the CDR3 is TGTGCCAGCAGTGAGCTAGGACCCTTGGAGACCCAGTACTTC.

The chain couples TRBV6-5 to TRBJ1-2, with D unresolved. The V gene's germline CDR1 is MNHEY and CDR2 SVGAGI. The CDR3 runs to 13 residues. V lost 0 bases, J lost 4 bases, and 6 bases lay in between. CDR3 bases: TGTGCCAGCAGTTACTCGGCAAGCTATGGCTACACCTTC. Translation gives CASSYSASYGYTF.

Concerning this clonotype: One junction end does not reproduce the germline sequence, and a read error may be involved. The CDR3 is CASIYLRIGDEQYF. As DNA, the CDR3 is TGTGCCAGCATTTACTTGCGGATTGGGGACGAGCAGTACTTC. The V call is TRBV6-5, the J call TRBJ2-7; D gene uncertain. Germline CDR1 and CDR2: MNHEY and SVGAGI. The CDR3 totals 14 residues.

This clonotype was seen repeatedly, ten times or more. The chain links TRBV27 to TRBJ1-1; no firm D call. Germline CDR1 and CDR2: MNHEY and SMNVEV (reference sequence). V was clipped by 8 bases and J by 2 bases, with 12 bases between them. The CDR3 is 13 amino acids. CDR3 amino acids: CASSGRINTEAFF. The CDR3 DNA is TGTGCCAGCTCCGGCCGAATTAACACTGAAGCTTTCTTT.

This clonotype was counted at least ten times. The chain combines TRBV5-1 with TRBJ2-1; possible D gene TRBD2, 5 bases. The CDR3 covers 13 residues. Germline V gene sequence: CDR1 SGHRS, CDR2 YFSETQ. Trimming removed 4 bases from V and 2 bases from J, with 7 bases in between. CDR3 DNA sequence: TGCGCCAGCAGCCCCGGGACCTACAATGAGCAGTTCTTC. It specifies CASSPGTYNEQFF.

In this sample, this clonotype turned up a few times. The chain employs TRBV7-2 and TRBJ2-7; TRBD2 agrees at 11 bases. V lost 5 bases and J lost 5; bases outside the gene matches: 5. CDR3 length: 14 residues. CDR1 is SGHTA, CDR2 FQGNSA, per germline. The CDR3, as DNA: TGTGCCAGCAGCCTTAGCGGGGGGGACAACGAGCAGTACTTC. Translating it yields CASSLSGGDNEQYF.

This clonotype was observed many times. The chain has TRBV6-2 or TRBV6-3 and TRBJ2-1, with 8 bases that match TRBD2. The ends lost 6 bases at V and 4 bases at J; junction bases unmatched: 14. There are 17 residues in the CDR3. Germline loops: CDR1 MNHEY, CDR2 SVGEGT. In nucleotides, the CDR3 is TGTGCCAGCAGCCGCGGGTGGAGCGGGGGTATTTACAATGAGCAGTTCTTC. It specifies CASSRGWSGGIYNEQFF.

The J gene is TRBJ2-3, the V gene TRBV28, with D tentatively TRBD2 (7 bases). This CDR3 contains 15 residues. The ends were cut back, 6 bases at V and 3 bases at J, with 16 bases in the middle. Germline values: CDR1 MDHEN, CDR2 SYDVKM. The CDR3 DNA reads as TGTGCCAGCAGATCGGGGGGCCTTTGGACAGATACGCAGTATTTT. It encodes CASRSGGLWTDTQYF.

CDR3 protein: CASSLAGQGRGYTF. The CDR3 DNA sequence: TGTGCCAGCAGTTTAGCGGGACAGGGACGTGGCTACACCTTC. V is TRBV2 and J is TRBJ1-2; TRBD1 agrees at 9 bases. Germline assignment: CDR1 SNHLY and CDR2 FYNNEI. The V segment lost 5 bases and the J segment 7 bases; nucleotides outside the gene matches: 8. The CDR3 consists of 14 residues.

This clonotype was seen a handful of times. The rearrangement links TRBV6-1 to TRBJ2-6; 7 nucleotides line up with TRBD1. The germline V gene encodes CDR1 MNHNS and CDR2 SASEGT. Losses at the gene ends were 10 bases for V and 2 bases for J; bases not matched to a gene: 2. The CDR3 has 13 amino acids. CDR3 residues: CATGQAGANVLTF. The CDR3 DNA is TGTGCCACCGGACAGGCTGGGGCCAACGTCCTGACTTTC.

This chain joins TRBV15 and TRBJ2-7, with D unclear. The germline gives CDR1 LNHNV, CDR2 YYDKDF (reference sequence). The CDR3 totals 16 residues. V dropped 0 bases and J dropped 0 bases, with 12 bases sitting between them. CDR3 loop: CATSRDRQVLSYEQYF. The CDR3 nucleotides read TGTGCCACCAGCAGAGATAGGCAGGTTCTCTCCTACGAGCAGTACTTC.

The rearrangement uses TRBV12-3 or TRBV12-4 and TRBJ2-1; maybe TRBD1 (6 bases). The CDR3 totals 13 residues. V lost 4 bases, J lost 7 bases, and 11 bases lay in between. In DNA form, the CDR3 reads TGTGCCAGCAGTTCCGACAGGTTGAATGAGCAGTTCTTC. Translation: CASSSDRLNEQFF.

The table lists this clonotype with a few counts. V gene TRBV10-2 combines with J gene TRBJ1-1; 8 nucleotides agree with TRBD1. V shed 3 bases and J 7 bases; nucleotides not matched to a gene: 4. CDR1 is WSHSY, CDR2 SAAADI, per germline. CDR3 length: 13 residues. CDR3 sequence reads: CASSDIGQGEAFF. CDR3 bases: TGCGCCAGCAGTGACATAGGACAGGGTGAAGCTTTCTTT.

The sample holds many counts of this clonotype. The chain uses TRBV13 and TRBJ2-2; 10 bases agree with TRBD2. Germline V lookup: CDR1 PRHDT, CDR2 FYEKMQ (reference sequence). The CDR3 is 19 amino acids. Trimming at V came to 3 bases and at J to 0 bases, leaving 10 bases not matched to a gene. CDR3 residues: CASSFSGRRAFTNTGELFF. CDR3 coding DNA: TGTGCCAGCAGCTTTAGCGGGAGGAGAGCCTTCACGAACACCGGGGAGCTGTTTTTT. Drawing the rest from reference TRBV13 and TRBJ2-2, the complete variable domain is AAGVIQSPRHLIKEKRETATLKCYPIPRHDTVYWYQQGPGQDPQFLISFYEKMQSDKGSIPDRFSAQQFSDYHSELNMSSLELGDSALYFCASSFSGRRAFTNTGELFFGEGSRLTVL.